The entry that follows covers one T cell receptor (beta chain) sequence. This entry is derived from a study of blood T cell repertoires in COVID-19. At the level of the study: Collection of acute and convalescent COVID-19 samples took place in the United States, Italy and Spain.

The authors' processing: Amplification of reference gene primers provided the estimated nucleated cell counts. TCRdb keeps only in-frame clones here, not all; method: immunoSEQ multiplex PCR. V, J and clone size reflect that table, while D and trimming were determined from the DNA. The table includes about 96,000 clones, over 85% detected once. Trimming left V 11 bases short and J 8 bases short, with 16 bases between. Germline values: CDR1 MNHNY, CDR2 SVGAGI (reference sequence). The length of the CDR3 is 13 residues. Sample: peripheral blood. The V gene is TRBV6-6, the J gene TRBJ1-6; D perhaps matches TRBD1 (6 bases). The TCR comes from a human donor with COVID-19, enrolled during active disease. The donor label of this sample is uncertain. The CDR3 loop is CAGGTGSDSPLHF. The DNA for the CDR3 is TGTGCCGGGGGAACAGGGTCGGATTCACCCCTCCACTTT.